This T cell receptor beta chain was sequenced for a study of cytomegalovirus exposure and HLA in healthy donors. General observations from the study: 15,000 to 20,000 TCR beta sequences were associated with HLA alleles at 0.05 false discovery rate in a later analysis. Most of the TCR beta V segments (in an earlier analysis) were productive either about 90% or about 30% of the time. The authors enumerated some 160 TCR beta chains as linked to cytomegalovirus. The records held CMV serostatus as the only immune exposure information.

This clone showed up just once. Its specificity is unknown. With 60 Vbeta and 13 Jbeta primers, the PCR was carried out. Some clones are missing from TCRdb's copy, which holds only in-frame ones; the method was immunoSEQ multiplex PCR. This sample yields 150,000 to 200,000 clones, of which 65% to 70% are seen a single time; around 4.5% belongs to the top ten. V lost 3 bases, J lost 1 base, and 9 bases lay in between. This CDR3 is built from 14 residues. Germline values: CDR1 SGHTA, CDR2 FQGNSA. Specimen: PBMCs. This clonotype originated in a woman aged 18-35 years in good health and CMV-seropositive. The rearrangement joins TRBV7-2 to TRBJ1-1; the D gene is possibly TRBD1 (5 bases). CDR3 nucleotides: TGTGCCAGCAGCTTCGGGGGTGGGAACACTGAAGCTTTCTTT. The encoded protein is CASSFGGGNTEAFF. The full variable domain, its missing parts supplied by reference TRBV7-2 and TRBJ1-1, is GAGVSQSPSNKVTEKGKDVELRCDPISGHTALYWYRQSLGQGLEFLIYFQGNSAPDKSGLPSDRFSAERTGGSVSTLTIQRTQQEDSAVYLCASSFGGGNTEAFFGQGTRLTVV.